The entry below describes one TCR beta chain. This entry comes from a study of blood T cell repertoires in COVID-19. The length of the CDR3 is 14 residues. Germline V gives CDR1 SEHNR, CDR2 FQNEAQ (reference sequence). The V and J ends lost 5 bases and 7 bases, in that order; junction bases with no gene match: 11. Clones were sequenced by immunoSEQ multiplex PCR, and TCRdb holds only the in-frame ones, with some missing. This table holds some 230,000 clones, 82% found once. Sequencing was performed on PBMCs or T cells enriched from blood (not recorded which). The chain couples TRBV7-9 to TRBJ2-7, with 7 nucleotides matching TRBD2. The clonotype originates from a man aged 35-49 years who had recovered from COVID-19. CDR3 coding DNA: TGTGCCAGCAGCCCGACTAGCCGCCTGGGGGAGCAGTACTTC. Its translation is CASSPTSRLGEQYF.